The 20 T cell receptor beta chains presented below share a single source sample, sequenced in a study of glioma-infiltrating T cells after dendritic cell vaccination. The data were produced by immunoSEQ multiplex PCR, yet TCRdb's version contains in-frame clones alone and is incomplete. The table shows 40,000 to 60,000 clones, with roughly 85% occurring only once. The sample here was blood, taken before dendritic cell vaccination. The receptors stem from a human donor with glioblastoma.

V and J are TRBV4-2 and TRBJ2-7; TRBD2 matches at 7 bases. This CDR3 has 15 residues. CDR1 and CDR2 (germline): LGHNA, YNFKEQ. J was trimmed by 3 bases and V by 1 base; bases with no gene match: 6. In DNA, the CDR3 is TGTGCCAGCAGCCAAGTATCTACGGGGGGCTACGAGCAGTACTTC. This sequence encodes CASSQVSTGGYEQYF.

The chain recombines TRBV15 with TRBJ1-6; D is possibly TRBD1 (5 bases). Germline CDR1 LNHNV, CDR2 YYDKDF (reference sequence). The CDR3 covers 18 residues. V was clipped by 3 bases and J by 5 bases, with 20 bases between them. The DNA of the CDR3 is TGTGCCACCAGCAGGGACGGGAGATCCGCGGGACATAATTCACCCCTCCACTTT. This translates into CATSRDGRSAGHNSPLHF.

The chain combines TRBV5-1 with TRBJ1-4; D call uncertain. The ends were cut back, 0 bases at V and 2 bases at J, with 5 bases in the middle. The CDR3 loop spans 14 amino acids. Germline V lookup: CDR1 SGHRS, CDR2 YFSETQ. This chain's CDR3 is CASSLDNTNEKLFF. For the CDR3, the DNA is TGCGCCAGCAGCTTGGACAACACTAATGAAAAACTGTTTTTT.

On this clone: A read error may produce the germline difference seen at one junction end. Other DNA variants within this sample encode the same CDR3. This rearrangement joins TRBV6-1 to TRBJ1-6; 7 bases line up with TRBD1. Germline CDR1 reads MNHNS; CDR2 reads SASEGT. This CDR3 contains 14 residues. The CDR3 here is CASTPGQYNSPLHF. CDR3 sequence (DNA): TGTGCCAGTACCCCGGGACAGTATAATTCCCCCCTCCACTTT.

This rearrangement joins TRBV5-1 to TRBJ1-1, with D possibly TRBD1 on 5 matching bases. Germline lookup yields CDR1 SGHRS and CDR2 YFSETQ. V gave up 3 bases and J gave up 1 base, with 10 bases separating them. The CDR3 spans 14 residues. The CDR3 loop reads CASSSADRNTEAFF. CDR3 nucleotides: TGCGCCAGCAGCTCCGCCGACAGGAACACTGAAGCTTTCTTT.

CDR3 protein: CAVTARGFTDTQYF. The DNA for the CDR3 is TGTGCCGTCACCGCTCGAGGCTTCACAGATACGCAGTATTTT. The chain carries TRBV19 and TRBJ2-3, with D hard to call. Germline assignment: CDR1 LNHDA and CDR2 SQIVND (reference sequence). Between the trimmed V and J ends, which lost 11 bases and 2 bases, there was a span of 17 bases. This CDR3 has 14 amino acids.

This clone has more than one count but fewer than ten. The chain uses TRBV27 and TRBJ2-7; 12 bases align to TRBD1. J was trimmed by 0 bases and V by 7 bases; bases with no gene match: 10. The CDR3 sequence is 17 residues long. The germline CDR1 and CDR2 sequences are MNHEY and SMNVEV (reference sequence). In DNA, the CDR3 is TGTGCCAGCAACCCGGGACAGGGGGCCCCAAGCTCCTACGAGCAGTACTTC. Amino acids: CASNPGQGAPSSYEQYF.

The rearrangement links TRBV15 to TRBJ1-1, with a weak D call TRBD1 (6 bases). Trimming stripped 2 bases from V and 0 bases from J, with 10 bases between. Germline values: CDR1 LNHNV, CDR2 YYDKDF (reference sequence). This CDR3 spans 15 amino acids. In nucleotides, the CDR3 is TGTGCCACCAGCAGATCACAGGGTATGAACACTGAAGCTTTCTTT. It codes for CATSRSQGMNTEAFF.

The chain couples TRBV6-1 to TRBJ1-5, with 10 bases that match TRBD1. The length of the CDR3 is 15 residues. V lost 6 bases and J lost 7; bases outside the gene matches: 9. In germline, CDR1 is MNHNS, CDR2 SASEGT. The CDR3: CASRRSTGGRQPQHF. DNA of the CDR3: TGTGCCAGCAGACGATCGACAGGGGGCCGGCAGCCCCAGCATTTT.

CDR3 nucleotides: TGTGCCATCAGTTTACAGGAAAATAATTCACCCCTCCACTTT. Protein sequence: CAISLQENNSPLHF. The rearrangement joins TRBV10-3 to TRBJ1-6; TRBD1 might be the D (5 bases). The CDR3 has 14 residues. The germline gives CDR1 ENHRY, CDR2 SYGVKD. V shed 5 bases and J shed 5 bases, with 10 bases lying between them.

The chain carries TRBV11-3 and TRBJ1-3, with unresolved D. Per the germline V gene, CDR1 is SGHNT and CDR2 is YENEEA. V lost 1 base to trimming and J lost 8 bases, with 15 bases between them. CDR3 size: 15 residues. CDR3 nucleotides: TGTGCCAGCAGCTTAGTCCCGGACTATTTGGACACCATATATTTT. The encoded protein is CASSLVPDYLDTIYF. Full variable domain (outside the CDR3, taken from reference TRBV11-3 and TRBJ1-3): EAGVVQSPRYKIIEKKQPVAFWCNPISGHNTLYWYLQNLGQGPELLIRYENEEAVDDSQLPKDRFSAERLKGVDSTLKIQPAELGDSAVYLCASSLVPDYLDTIYFGEGSWLTVV.

The chain carries TRBV5-1 and TRBJ2-5, with 8 bases that match TRBD1. Losses at the gene ends were 0 bases for V and 1 base for J; bases not matched to a gene: 2. The CDR3 runs to 15 residues. In germline, CDR1 is SGHRS, CDR2 YFSETQ. CDR3 nucleotides: TGCGCCAGCAGCTTGGTTGACAGGGGCCAAGAGACCCAGTACTTC. This translates into CASSLVDRGQETQYF.

This clone is a singleton in its sample. The rearrangement joins TRBV4-2 to TRBJ2-1; D gene ambiguous. Trimming took off 3 bases at V and 4 bases at J, with 16 bases between the two ends. CDR1 LGHNA and CDR2 YNFKEQ come from the germline V gene. The CDR3 spans 16 residues. Here the CDR3 DNA reads TGTGCCAGCAGCCAGAACCCGAGCGCTGGGTACAATGAGCAGTTCTTC. Its protein is CASSQNPSAGYNEQFF.

CDR3 bases: TGCGCCAGCAGCCAAGATGAGGACAGTATTCCATGGGAGCAGTTCTTC. This sequence encodes CASSQDEDSIPWEQFF. V and J are TRBV4-3 and TRBJ2-1; TRBD1 is a possible D gene (6 bases). The CDR3 totals 16 residues. V lost 0 bases and J lost 10, with 19 bases in between. The germline V gene encodes CDR1 LGHNA and CDR2 YSLEER.

This clone was detected once. The rearrangement joins TRBV6-6 to TRBJ1-2; D is uncertain. Germline V gene data show CDR1 as MNHNY and CDR2 as SVGAGI (reference sequence). V dropped 1 base and J dropped 6 bases, with 6 bases sitting between them. The CDR3 is 12 residues long. Here the CDR3 DNA reads TGTGCCAGCAGTTACTACAGAGATGGCTACACCTTC. Protein product: CASSYYRDGYTF.

V and J are TRBV27 and TRBJ1-2; D gene unclear. CDR3 length equals 15 residues. V dropped 4 bases and J dropped 0 bases, with 12 bases sitting between them. Germline CDR1 is MNHEY and CDR2 is SMNVEV (reference sequence). The CDR3 protein is CASSWTAGANYGYTF. Written as DNA, the CDR3 is TGTGCCAGCAGTTGGACCGCCGGGGCTAACTATGGCTACACCTTC.

CDR3 in amino acids: CASSEGTSNYGYTF. The CDR3 coding sequence is TGTGCCAGCAGCGAAGGGACTTCTAACTATGGCTACACCTTC. This chain uses TRBV5-4 with TRBJ1-2; D may be TRBD1 (5 bases). The CDR3 runs to 14 residues. V lost 4 bases, J lost 0 bases, and 10 bases lay in between. The germline gives CDR1 SGHNT, CDR2 YYREEE (reference sequence).

The chain's CDR3 is CASSQVAGSGNTIYF. For the CDR3, the DNA is TGCGCCAGCAGCCAAGTCGCAGGCTCTGGAAACACCATATATTTT. The chain joins TRBV4-3 to TRBJ1-3; the D is unclear. This CDR3 has 15 amino acids. Germline V gene data show CDR1 as LGHNA and CDR2 as YSLEER. V lost 1 base to trimming and J lost 0 bases, with 7 bases between them.

The chain employs TRBV27 and TRBJ1-1; D is undetermined. Germline V gene lookup returns CDR1 MNHEY and CDR2 SMNVEV (reference sequence). V lost 3 bases and J 1 base, leaving 9 bases between the germline ends. CDR3 length equals 14 residues. As DNA, the CDR3 is TGTGCCAGCAGTTTCGGGTTGGGGAACACTGAAGCTTTCTTT. Its translation: CASSFGLGNTEAFF.

The chain is built from TRBV7-2 and TRBJ2-5; 9 bases align to TRBD2. The CDR3 length is 16 residues. Germline V gives CDR1 SGHTA, CDR2 FQGNSA. V was clipped by 6 bases and J by 5 bases; unmatched bases: 13. The DNA for the CDR3 is TGTGCCAGCAGGCCCGCCGGGCTAGCGGGGCGGGAGACCCAGTACTTC. It is translated as CASRPAGLAGRETQYF.